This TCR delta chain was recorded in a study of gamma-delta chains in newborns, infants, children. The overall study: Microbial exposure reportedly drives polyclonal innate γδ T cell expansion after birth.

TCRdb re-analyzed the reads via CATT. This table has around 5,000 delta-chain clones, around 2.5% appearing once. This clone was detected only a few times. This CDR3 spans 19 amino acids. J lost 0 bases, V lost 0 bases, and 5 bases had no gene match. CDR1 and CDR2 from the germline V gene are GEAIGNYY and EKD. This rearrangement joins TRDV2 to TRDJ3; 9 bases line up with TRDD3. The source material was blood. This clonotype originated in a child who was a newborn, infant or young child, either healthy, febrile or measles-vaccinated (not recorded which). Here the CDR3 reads CACDTVLGENSWDTRQMFF. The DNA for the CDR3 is TGTGCCTGTGACACCGTACTGGGGGAGAACTCCTGGGACACCCGACAGATGTTTTTC.